The 15 T cell receptor beta chains below all came from one sample that was sequenced in a study of cytotoxic CD8 clonotypes in ibrutinib-treated CLL. Sequencing used immunoSEQ multiplex PCR; TCRdb keeps in-frame clones, though not all of them. Of 110,000 to 150,000 clones in the sample, roughly 90% were seen once. The material sequenced was PBMCs, taken after 12 months of ibrutinib treatment. These receptors came from a human donor with chronic lymphocytic leukemia.

This clone was observed once. The gene calls are TRBV28 and TRBJ2-7, with 7 bases identical to TRBD2. This CDR3 region has 14 residues. The V gene's germline CDR1 is MDHEN and CDR2 SYDVKM. After removal of 4 bases from V and 5 bases from J, the junction contained 8 bases not matched to a gene. Here the CDR3 reads CASSSPGREHEQYF. The CDR3, as DNA: TGTGCCAGCAGTTCCCCGGGGAGGGAACACGAGCAGTACTTC.

The chain employs TRBV7-3 and TRBJ2-3; D gene ambiguous. This CDR3 spans 11 amino acids. Trimming pared 5 bases from V and 3 bases from J, leaving 3 bases between. The germline gives CDR1 SGHTA, CDR2 FQGTGA. The CDR3 region has the DNA TGTGCCAGCAGCAAAACAGATACGCAGTATTTT. Its translation: CASSKTDTQYF.

CDR3 in DNA: TGTGCCAGCAGCGCCAGACTAGCGGCTCAAGAGACCCAGTACTTC. Translation: CASSARLAAQETQYF. V is TRBV5-4 and J is TRBJ2-5, with 9 nucleotides matching TRBD2. The V gene's germline CDR1 is SGHNT and CDR2 YYREEE (reference sequence). The V segment lost 4 bases and the J segment 2 bases; nucleotides outside the gene matches: 6. The length of the CDR3 is 15 residues.

The chain is built from TRBV19 and TRBJ2-1; D not certain. The CDR3 loop spans 14 amino acids. Germline loops: CDR1 LNHDA, CDR2 SQIVND (reference sequence). The V and J ends lost 1 base and 5 bases respectively, with 9 bases between them. The CDR3 reads CASSIVSADNEQFF. The CDR3 coding sequence is TGTGCCAGTAGTATAGTGTCGGCCGACAATGAGCAGTTCTTC.

V is TRBV14 and J is TRBJ1-1; 8 nucleotides agree with TRBD1. Germline V CDR1 and CDR2: SGHDN, FVKESK. With 3 bases clipped from V and 1 base from J, the junction kept 4 bases outside the gene matches. The CDR3 has 15 residues. In DNA, the CDR3 is TGTGCCAGCAGCCAGTCCGGGACAGGGAACACTGAAGCTTTCTTT. Protein product: CASSQSGTGNTEAFF.

This chain joins TRBV4-3 and TRBJ2-7; the match to TRBD1 covers 11 bases. This CDR3 spans 14 amino acids. Germline V gene sequence: CDR1 LGHNA, CDR2 YSLEER. After removal of 4 bases from V and 4 bases from J, the junction contained 3 bases not matched to a gene. CDR3 DNA sequence: TGCGCCAGCAGCCTCGGACAGGGGGCTTACGAGCAGTACTTC. Translated: CASSLGQGAYEQYF.

The rearrangement links TRBV4-2 to TRBJ2-1, with D perhaps given as TRBD1 or TRBD2 (5 bases each). Deletions cut 0 bases from V and 8 bases from J, with 20 bases between. CDR3 size: 17 residues. The germline V gene encodes CDR1 LGHNA and CDR2 YNFKEQ. The DNA for the CDR3 is TGTGCCAGCAGCCAAGAATGGGGGACGGGGAGTCAAGATGAGCAGTTCTTC. Its protein product is CASSQEWGTGSQDEQFF.

The V gene is TRBV2, the J gene TRBJ1-1; TRBD1 might be the D (5 bases). This CDR3 has 14 residues. The V end lost 6 bases, the J end lost 2 bases, and 13 bases lay between the germline ends. CDR1 and CDR2 from the germline V gene are SNHLY and FYNNEI. CDR3 nucleotide sequence: TGTGCCAGCAGAGAGCAACAGGTTAACACTGAAGCTTTCTTT. It yields the protein CASREQQVNTEAFF.

V gene TRBV2 combines with J gene TRBJ2-4, with 8 positions matching TRBD1. Trimming took 6 bases from V and 0 from J; bases not matched to a gene: 13. From germline, CDR1 is SNHLY and CDR2 FYNNEI. CDR3 size: 18 residues. CDR3 DNA sequence: TGTGCCAGCAGCCCCGGGACAGGCGATACAAGAGCCAAAAACATTCAGTACTTC. It codes for CASSPGTGDTRAKNIQYF.

V is TRBV5-6 and J is TRBJ1-2; D is unresolved. This CDR3 contains 14 residues. The germline V and J ends were trimmed by 1 base and 8 bases, with 15 bases remaining between them. Per germline, CDR1 SGHDT and CDR2 YYEEEE. The DNA for the CDR3 is TGTGCCAGCAGCTTGAAGCGCCAGGTCCACGGCTACACCTTC. Amino acid sequence: CASSLKRQVHGYTF.

The chain has TRBV9 and TRBJ2-2, with D tentatively TRBD2 (5 bases). The CDR3 is made up of 16 amino acids. V lost 4 bases and J 8 bases, leaving 21 bases between the germline ends. Germline CDR1 is SGDLS and CDR2 is YYNGEE. CDR3 coding DNA: TGTGCCAGCAGCCTGGCGCCTAGCCCCAAGGAGGGGGAGCTGTTTTTT. The encoded protein is CASSLAPSPKEGELFF.

This chain connects TRBV10-1 to TRBJ2-7, with 7 bases matching TRBD1. This CDR3 comprises 12 residues. The V gene's germline CDR1 is WNHNN and CDR2 SYGVQD (reference sequence). Trimming took 3 bases from V and 6 from J; bases not matched to a gene: 2. This CDR3 reads CASSEAGGEQYF. For the CDR3, the DNA is TGCGCCAGCAGTGAAGCAGGGGGCGAGCAGTACTTC.

This chain joins TRBV28 and TRBJ2-4; unclear D gene. V was cut by 8 bases and J by 0 bases, with 17 bases left in between. Germline loops: CDR1 MDHEN, CDR2 SYDVKM. The CDR3 runs 16 residues. The CDR3 coding sequence is TGTGCCAGCGGGCCGATGTTCACTCTAGCCAAAAACATTCAGTACTTC. Residues: CASGPMFTLAKNIQYF.

This clone showed up just once. This chain connects TRBV5-8 to TRBJ2-5; D is ambiguous. The V end lost 0 bases, the J end lost 5 bases, and 11 bases lay between the germline ends. Germline CDR1 and CDR2: SGHTS and YDEGEE. The CDR3 totals 14 residues. The chain's CDR3 is CASSLVPVSETQYF. CDR3 DNA sequence: TGTGCCAGCAGCTTGGTGCCCGTTTCCGAGACCCAGTACTTC.

This chain connects TRBV9 to TRBJ2-7; 11 bases agree with TRBD1. This CDR3 has 16 amino acids. Germline lookup yields CDR1 SGDLS and CDR2 YYNGEE. The V gene end was trimmed by 2 bases and the J gene end by 2 bases; junction bases not matched to a gene: 6. The CDR3 region has the DNA TGTGCCAGCAGCGTTCAGGGACAGGGGGTTCCCTACGAGCAGTACTTC. Translated, it gives CASSVQGQGVPYEQYF.